Below are 8 T cell receptor beta chains sequenced from a single sample in a study of blood T cell repertoires in COVID-19. Repertoires were generated with immunoSEQ multiplex PCR, while TCRdb's copy carries only in-frame clones and drops some. The data hold roughly 430,000 clones, with approximately 91% observed a single time. Sequencing input: PBMCs or T cells enriched from blood (not recorded which). These receptors were obtained from a woman under 30 who had been exposed to COVID-19.

This clone occurred once. This chain connects TRBV2 to TRBJ2-5; 10 nucleotides line up with TRBD1. V shed 4 bases and J 2 bases; nucleotides not matched to a gene: 4. Per the germline V gene, CDR1 is SNHLY and CDR2 is FYNNEI. The CDR3 loop spans 15 amino acids. The CDR3 DNA reads TGTGCCAGCAGTGGACCGGGACAGGGGCAAGAGACCCAGTACTTC. It yields the protein CASSGPGQGQETQYF.

V and J are TRBV10-1 and TRBJ2-6; D gene uncertain. V was pared by 1 base and J by 0 bases, with 7 bases between. The germline CDR1 and CDR2 sequences are WNHNN and SYGVQD (reference sequence). The CDR3 loop spans 16 amino acids. The CDR3 bases are TGCGCCAGCAGTGAGTTTCAGTTCTCTGGGGCCAACGTCCTGACTTTC. Its protein is CASSEFQFSGANVLTF.

The chain couples TRBV5-6 to TRBJ2-2; 7 bases are shared with TRBD1. Germline loops: CDR1 SGHDT, CDR2 YYEEEE. The length of the CDR3 is 16 residues. Unmatched junction bases numbered 3, after V lost 0 bases and J lost 1 base. This CDR3 reads CASSLVDRVNTGELFF. The CDR3 coding sequence is TGTGCCAGCAGCTTGGTAGACAGGGTGAACACCGGGGAGCTGTTTTTT.

The table lists this clone with a count of one. The V gene is TRBV15, the J gene TRBJ1-6; D is undetermined. The CDR3 contains 19 residues. CDR1 and CDR2 (germline): LNHNV, YYDKDF (reference sequence). V lost 3 bases and J lost 0, with 18 bases in between. For the CDR3, the DNA is TGTGCCACCAGCAGGGTTGGAGGGCTCGGCAGCTCCTATAATTCACCCCTCCACTTT. Translating it yields CATSRVGGLGSSYNSPLHF.

A single count supports this clone. The chain links TRBV5-1 to TRBJ1-4, with TRBD1 as a possible D gene (6 bases). Trimming removed 1 base at V and 8 bases at J, with 6 bases between. CDR1 and CDR2 from the germline V gene are SGHRS and YFSETQ. This CDR3 comprises 12 residues. CDR3 coding DNA: TGCGCCAGCAGCTTGCAGGGGGAAAAACTGTTTTTT. It translates to CASSLQGEKLFF. Together with reference TRBV5-1 and TRBJ1-4, the CDR3 gives the full variable domain: KAGVTQTPRYLIKTRGQQVTLSCSPISGHRSVSWYQQTPGQGLQFLFEYFSETQRNKGNFPGRFSGRQFSNSRSEMNVSTLELGDSALYLCASSLQGEKLFFGSGTQLSVL.

This rearrangement joins TRBV6-1 to TRBJ1-5, with D perhaps TRBD1 (6 bases). Per the germline V gene, CDR1 is MNHNS and CDR2 is SASEGT. This CDR3 spans 13 amino acids. V gave up 3 bases and J gave up 4 bases, with 7 bases separating them. For the CDR3, the DNA is TGTGCCAGCAGTGACCAGGGGAATCAGCCCCAGCATTTT. This translates into CASSDQGNQPQHF.

This clone was counted a single time. V is TRBV10-1 and J is TRBJ2-7; TRBD2 aligns across 7 bases. In germline, CDR1 is WNHNN, CDR2 SYGVQD (reference sequence). V was clipped by 3 bases and J by 1 base; unmatched bases: 9. The CDR3 extends over 16 amino acids. The CDR3 sequence is CASSDRLAAPSYEQYF. CDR3 DNA: TGCGCCAGCAGTGATCGCCTAGCGGCCCCATCCTACGAGCAGTACTTC.

The chain links TRBV28 to TRBJ1-3; 7 positions agree with TRBD1. CDR1 and CDR2 (germline): MDHEN, SYDVKM. V lost 2 bases, J lost 0 bases, and 1 base stayed unmatched. The CDR3 spans 15 residues. The CDR3 here is CASSLDRASGNTIYF. As DNA, the CDR3 is TGTGCCAGCAGTTTAGACAGGGCCTCTGGAAACACCATATATTTT.